This T cell receptor (beta chain) is from a study of human T cells and chemical hapten exposure. At the level of the study: Small pooled library volume differences chiefly drove per-sample TCR yield variation. Study-wide points: The formation of large CDR3 similarity clusters by expanded TCRs significantly exceeded that of controls.

There are a few counts of this clonotype. Antigen: not known. One entry per CDR3 protein, called by TCRdb with MiXCR from the RACE reads. The data contain around 380,000 distinct CDR3 sequences, about 5.4% of them seen just once; the ten biggest clones take up over 7%. Time point described: pre-sensitization, week 0. The treatment: therapeutic diphenylcyclopropenone sensitization with weekly scalp DPC. The drawing of blood occurred before each patch test was applied. The study drew its donors from alopecia patients who were 18 to 70 years old and suitable for DPC. The sample was whole blood, taken in connection with sensitization to the hapten diphenylcyclopropenone (DPC). The clonotype comes from a woman aged 18-35 years with alopecia areata. Some clones in this sample may be carry-over from other donors' samples.

CDR3 in amino acids: CASSQVTLNTEAFF. The CDR3 DNA sequence: TGCGCCAGCAGCCAAGTCACATTGAACACTGAAGCTTTCTTT. The V gene is TRBV4-1, the J gene TRBJ1-1; D not certain. The CDR3 is 14 amino acids. The germline CDR1 and CDR2 sequences are MGHRA and YSYEKL. V dropped 1 base and J dropped 0 bases, with 6 bases sitting between them.